The 30 T cell receptor beta chains below all came from one sample that was sequenced in a study of OX40 agonist ivuxolimab in advanced cancers. Clones were read by immunoSEQ multiplex PCR, and TCRdb kept only the in-frame ones, dropping some. The table has 83,000 or so clones, 80% to 90% seen once; the top ten hold over 1.5%. The material sequenced was CD4+ or CD8+ T cells sorted from blood, taken in a trial of the OX40 agonist ivuxolimab. All receptors come from an adult with an advanced solid tumor such as melanoma, head and neck, liver or kidney cancer.

The rearrangement links TRBV6-5 to TRBJ2-4, with 9 bases that match TRBD1. The CDR3 is 14 residues long. V lost 6 bases, J lost 4 bases, and 4 bases stayed unmatched. CDR1 and CDR2 (germline): MNHEY, SVGAGI. CDR3 residues: CASSRGQGKNIQYF. The CDR3 DNA reads TGTGCCAGCAGCCGGGGACAGGGAAAAAACATTCAGTACTTC.

V usage is TRBV19 and J usage is TRBJ2-1; a possible D gene is TRBD1 (6 bases). The CDR3 is 15 amino acids. Trimming took off 8 bases at V and 4 bases at J, with 18 bases between the two ends. CDR1 is LNHDA and CDR2 is SQIVND in the germline V gene (reference sequence). CDR3 residues: CASRRGRDIYNEQFF. Here the CDR3 DNA reads TGTGCCAGTCGTAGGGGAAGGGACATTTACAATGAGCAGTTCTTC.

CDR3 sequence (DNA): TGTGCCAGCAGCTTAGCAGGGGGCGACACCGGGGAGCTGTTTTTT. Its translation is CASSLAGGDTGELFF. V usage is TRBV11-2 and J usage is TRBJ2-2; 8 bases are a match to TRBD1. V shed 1 base and J 3 bases; nucleotides not matched to a gene: 1. CDR1 is SGHAT, CDR2 FQNNGV, per germline. The CDR3 totals 15 residues.

V and J are TRBV6-1 and TRBJ1-3; D perhaps matches TRBD1 (5 bases). Germline V lookup: CDR1 MNHNS, CDR2 SASEGT. V was shortened by 7 bases and J by 0 bases, with 19 bases between the two germline ends. CDR3 length: 17 residues. The CDR3 here is CASNEASGTSSGNTIYF. In nucleotides, the CDR3 is TGTGCCAGCAACGAAGCTTCCGGGACGAGCTCTGGAAACACCATATATTTT.

The count of this clone is one. The rearrangement links TRBV2 to TRBJ2-1; TRBD1 is a possible D gene (6 bases). The germline gives CDR1 SNHLY, CDR2 FYNNEI. Trimming cost V 3 bases and J 4 bases, with 10 bases left between them. This CDR3 is built from 14 residues. CDR3 protein: CASSDRTAYNEQFF. The DNA for the CDR3 is TGTGCCAGCAGTGATAGGACAGCATACAATGAGCAGTTCTTC.

The rearrangement joins TRBV19 to TRBJ2-7; 8 bases line up with TRBD1. The CDR3 has 13 residues. V was clipped by 5 bases and J by 5 bases; unmatched bases: 5. Germline CDR1 LNHDA, CDR2 SQIVND (reference sequence). CDR3 in DNA: TGTGCCAGTAGTCCCTGGACAGGGAACGAGCAGTACTTC. Its translation is CASSPWTGNEQYF.

In DNA, the CDR3 is TGCAGGGGCGGGGACAGCGTCTACAATGAGCAGTTCTTC. The encoded protein is CRGGDSVYNEQFF. The chain has TRBV29-1 and TRBJ2-1; TRBD1 might be the D (7 bases). This CDR3 contains 13 residues. CDR1 and CDR2 (germline): SQVTM, ANQGSEA.

The chain is built from TRBV6-5 and TRBJ1-2; TRBD1 aligns across 11 bases. The V gene's germline CDR1 is MNHEY and CDR2 SVGAGI. This CDR3 has 16 residues. The V gene end was trimmed by 2 bases and the J gene end by 2 bases; junction bases not matched to a gene: 4. DNA of the CDR3: TGTGCCAGCAGTTACGTGAGGACAGGGGGCAACTATGGCTACACCTTC. Its translation is CASSYVRTGGNYGYTF.

This chain uses TRBV29-1 with TRBJ2-1; 8 bases line up with TRBD1. This CDR3 contains 13 residues. Germline assignment: CDR1 SQVTM and CDR2 ANQGSEA. The J segment lost 7 bases and the V segment lost 3 bases, leaving 5 bases of the junction unmatched. In nucleotides, the CDR3 is TGCAGCGTTGACCGGACAGGGAGGAATGAGCAGTTCTTC. Amino acids: CSVDRTGRNEQFF.

The chain uses TRBV10-1 and TRBJ2-3, with TRBD2 matching 13 bases. The CDR3 is 14 residues long. After removal of 3 bases from V and 9 bases from J, the junction contained 3 bases not matched to a gene. Germline assignment: CDR1 WNHNN and CDR2 SYGVQD (reference sequence). The CDR3 DNA is TGCGCCAGCAGTGACCGACTAGCGGGAGGAACGCAGTATTTT. Residues: CASSDRLAGGTQYF.

The CDR3 DNA sequence: TGCGCCAGCAGCTTGGACGTCAGGGGGCCCGTCGGGGCTTTCTTT. This codes for CASSLDVRGPVGAFF. The chain recombines TRBV5-1 with TRBJ1-1; 8 bases are shared with TRBD1. Germline V gene sequence: CDR1 SGHRS, CDR2 YFSETQ. J lost 11 bases, V lost 0 bases, and 12 bases had no gene match. This CDR3 spans 15 amino acids.

The chain recombines TRBV19 with TRBJ2-5; D is unresolved. The CDR3 extends over 12 amino acids. The V and J ends lost 9 bases and 2 bases respectively, with 10 bases between them. CDR1 LNHDA and CDR2 SQIVND come from the germline V gene (reference sequence). CDR3 nucleotides: TGTGCCAGGACAACTAATCAAGAGACCCAGTACTTC. It codes for CARTTNQETQYF.

This clone was seen a handful of times. V usage is TRBV5-1 and J usage is TRBJ2-7; 9 nucleotides line up with TRBD1. CDR1 and CDR2 from the germline V gene are SGHRS and YFSETQ. The junction had 4 bases not matched to a gene; V was cut back by 0 bases and J by 3 bases. The CDR3 loop spans 15 amino acids. CDR3 amino acids: CASSLGTGAIYEQYF. The CDR3 nucleotides read TGCGCCAGCAGCTTGGGGACAGGGGCCATCTACGAGCAGTACTTC. The whole variable domain, remainder taken from reference TRBV5-1 and TRBJ2-7, is KAGVTQTPRYLIKTRGQQVTLSCSPISGHRSVSWYQQTPGQGLQFLFEYFSETQRNKGNFPGRFSGRQFSNSRSEMNVSTLELGDSALYLCASSLGTGAIYEQYFGPGTRLTVT.

The count of this clone is one. V usage is TRBV7-3 and J usage is TRBJ2-1; 16 bases align to TRBD2. Trimming took 0 bases from V and 7 from J; bases not matched to a gene: 3. CDR3 length: 17 amino acids. The germline V gene encodes CDR1 SGHTA and CDR2 FQGTGA. CDR3 sequence: CASSLTGLAGGANEQFF. The DNA of the CDR3 is TGTGCCAGCAGCTTAACGGGACTAGCGGGAGGGGCGAATGAGCAGTTCTTC.

This clone was detected many times. The genes are TRBV2 and TRBJ1-2, with 9 bases matching TRBD1. Germline V gives CDR1 SNHLY, CDR2 FYNNEI. CDR3 length: 16 amino acids. The J segment lost 3 bases and the V segment lost 3 bases, leaving 8 bases of the junction unmatched. The CDR3 region has the DNA TGTGCCAGCAGTGAGTTGGTTACAGGGGGCCACTATGGCTACACCTTC. It codes for CASSELVTGGHYGYTF.

This rearrangement joins TRBV19 to TRBJ2-6; D possibly corresponds to TRBD2 (5 bases). The CDR3 totals 16 residues. V lost 6 bases to trimming and J lost 0 bases, with 12 bases between them. Germline V lookup: CDR1 LNHDA, CDR2 SQIVND (reference sequence). This CDR3 reads CASRSGRISGANVLTF. The CDR3 nucleotides are TGTGCCAGTAGGAGCGGACGCATCTCTGGGGCCAACGTCCTGACTTTC.

The chain couples TRBV5-1 to TRBJ2-1; TRBD2 aligns across 10 bases. CDR1 SGHRS and CDR2 YFSETQ come from the germline V gene. This CDR3 has 13 amino acids. V shed 1 base, J shed 10 bases, and the junction held 2 bases outside the gene matches. The CDR3 DNA reads as TGCGCCAGCAGCTTGCGGACTAGCGGCGAGCAGTTCTTC. Translation gives CASSLRTSGEQFF.

The chain joins TRBV28 to TRBJ2-7; D is possibly TRBD1 or TRBD2 (5 bases each). The CDR3 length is 15 residues. V was cut by 5 bases and J by 3 bases, with 17 bases left in between. Germline V lookup: CDR1 MDHEN, CDR2 SYDVKM. CDR3 residues: CASSPSGTGNYEQYF. Here the CDR3 DNA reads TGTGCCAGCAGTCCCTCCGGGACGGGCAACTACGAGCAGTACTTC.

This rearrangement joins TRBV29-1 to TRBJ2-6, with 11 positions matching TRBD1. Germline V gives CDR1 SQVTM, CDR2 ANQGSEA. CDR3 length: 17 amino acids. V was pared by 4 bases and J by 2 bases, with 7 bases of the junction left unmatched. The CDR3 DNA reads TGCAGCGTTGTTTCTGGACAGGGGGCTCCTGGGGCCAACGTCCTGACTTTC. This codes for CSVVSGQGAPGANVLTF.

The chain uses TRBV6-1 and TRBJ1-5, with TRBD1 as a possible D gene (5 bases). The CDR3 consists of 14 residues. CDR1 and CDR2 (germline): MNHNS, SASEGT. V dropped 2 bases and J dropped 4 bases, with 9 bases sitting between them. The CDR3 reads CASSERGGNQPQHF. The CDR3 DNA reads as TGTGCCAGCAGTGAACGGGGGGGGAATCAGCCCCAGCATTTT.

V usage is TRBV27 and J usage is TRBJ2-5, with 10 bases that match TRBD2. V shed 3 bases, J shed 5 bases, and the junction held 9 bases outside the gene matches. CDR1 is MNHEY and CDR2 is SMNVEV in the germline V gene (reference sequence). CDR3 size: 16 residues. CDR3 bases: TGTGCCAGCAGTTTCAGCGGGAGGGCCCTCAGGGAGACCCAGTACTTC. Translating gives CASSFSGRALRETQYF.

The chain has TRBV4-1 and TRBJ1-1; D unresolved. The CDR3 is 15 residues long. V was shortened by 1 base and J by 1 base, with 10 bases between the two germline ends. Germline V gene sequence: CDR1 MGHRA, CDR2 YSYEKL. This CDR3 reads CASSQVWASNTEAFF. Here the CDR3 DNA reads TGCGCCAGCAGCCAAGTATGGGCCTCGAACACTGAAGCTTTCTTT.

This rearrangement joins TRBV7-9 to TRBJ2-3, with 10 bases that match TRBD1. There are 14 residues in the CDR3. CDR1 and CDR2 (germline): SEHNR, FQNEAQ (reference sequence). V lost 8 bases and J lost 3; bases outside the gene matches: 5. CDR3 nucleotides: TGTGCCAGCTTTCGACAGGGGGCTACAGATACGCAGTATTTT. It encodes CASFRQGATDTQYF.

This chain connects TRBV5-8 to TRBJ2-2, with TRBD2 as a possible D gene (6 bases). There are 14 residues in the CDR3. The V end lost 2 bases, the J end lost 4 bases, and 9 bases lay between the germline ends. CDR1 is SGHTS, CDR2 YDEGEE, per germline. Here the CDR3 DNA reads TGTGCCAGCAGCTTAGGGACTTTCACCGGGGAGCTGTTTTTT. It codes for CASSLGTFTGELFF.

The chain recombines TRBV2 with TRBJ2-1; 7 bases align to TRBD2. The CDR3 runs 13 residues. Germline assignment: CDR1 SNHLY and CDR2 FYNNEI. Trimming cost V 5 bases and J 10 bases; bases outside gene matches: 8. The CDR3 loop is CASSLAGVGEQFF. In DNA, the CDR3 is TGTGCCAGCAGTCTGGCGGGGGTAGGAGAGCAGTTCTTC.

The V gene is TRBV7-2, the J gene TRBJ2-7; 9 nucleotides line up with TRBD1. In germline, CDR1 is SGHTA, CDR2 FQGNSA. The CDR3 length is 18 residues. V dropped 5 bases and J dropped 7; count of bases not matched to a gene: 21. CDR3: CASSPRQGTGQGYYEQYF. CDR3 sequence (DNA): TGTGCCAGCAGCCCCAGACAAGGGACGGGACAGGGATATTATGAGCAGTACTTC. Looking up the rest from reference TRBV7-2 and TRBJ2-7 gives the full variable domain: GAGVSQSPSNKVTEKGKDVELRCDPISGHTALYWYRQSLGQGLEFLIYFQGNSAPDKSGLPSDRFSAERTGGSVSTLTIQRTQQEDSAVYLCASSPRQGTGQGYYEQYFGPGTRLTVT.

This sequence joins TRBV5-1 and TRBJ2-6; D not certain. This CDR3 is 16 amino acids long. CDR1 is SGHRS and CDR2 is YFSETQ in the germline V gene. Trimming pared 2 bases from V and 4 bases from J, leaving 13 bases between. The CDR3 DNA follows: TGCGCCAGCAGCTTCCCCGGAGAGGTGGGGGCCAACGTCCTGACTTTC. Its translation is CASSFPGEVGANVLTF.

Of note for this clone: Its ends do not fully match the called genes, so a read error is possible. V is TRBV4-3 and J is TRBJ2-1, with a possible D match to TRBD2 (7 bases). Germline V gene data show CDR1 as LGHNA and CDR2 as YSLEER. The CDR3 spans 14 residues. The CDR3 here is CASSQDMGGPTPVF. As DNA, the CDR3 is TGCGCCAGCAGCCAAGATATGGGGGGGCCTACTCCGGTCTTC.

The rearrangement uses TRBV6-1 and TRBJ1-1, with D tentatively TRBD1 (5 bases). V dropped 5 bases and J dropped 8 bases, with 15 bases sitting between them. CDR3 length: 13 amino acids. The germline gives CDR1 MNHNS, CDR2 SASEGT. The CDR3 protein is CASSQVLGAEAFF. Written as DNA, the CDR3 is TGTGCCAGCAGTCAGGTCCTAGGGGCCGAAGCTTTCTTT.

The chain joins TRBV5-6 to TRBJ1-1; no reliable D call. This CDR3 is 14 amino acids long. Germline V gene lookup returns CDR1 SGHDT and CDR2 YYEEEE. Trimming removed 1 base at V and 6 bases at J, with 13 bases between. CDR3 in DNA: TGTGCCAGCAGCTTGTTGCCCGGACGTGCTGAAGCTTTCTTT. Its translation: CASSLLPGRAEAFF.